The 24 T cell receptor beta chains in this list originate from one sample, sequenced in a study of OX40 agonist ivuxolimab in advanced cancers. The method was immunoSEQ multiplex PCR; TCRdb's version includes in-frame clones alone and lacks a portion of them. The profile shows nearly 80,000 clones, roughly 88% of them singletons. The sequencing here drew on CD4+ or CD8+ T cells sorted from blood, taken in a trial of the OX40 agonist ivuxolimab. Every receptor here comes from an adult with an advanced solid tumor such as melanoma, head and neck, liver or kidney cancer.

The chain combines TRBV4-1 with TRBJ2-3; no firm D call. The CDR3 runs to 18 residues. Germline V CDR1 and CDR2: MGHRA, YSYEKL. V lost 1 base and J lost 2, with 19 bases in between. The chain's CDR3 is CASSQAPAPLRLTDTQYF. In DNA, the CDR3 is TGCGCCAGCAGCCAAGCCCCCGCTCCATTACGTCTCACAGATACGCAGTATTTT.

This clone was seen a few times. The rearrangement uses TRBV28 and TRBJ2-2, with 8 bases aligning to TRBD1. The germline CDR1 and CDR2 sequences are MDHEN and SYDVKM. V lost 6 bases to trimming and J lost 7 bases; unmatched junction nucleotides: 4. CDR3 length: 13 amino acids. DNA of the CDR3: TGTGCCAGCAGGACAGGGGTGGTCGGGGAGCTGTTTTTT. Protein sequence: CASRTGVVGELFF.

The chain recombines TRBV7-8 with TRBJ1-1, with no clear D. Germline loops: CDR1 SGHVS, CDR2 FQNEAQ. The CDR3 covers 15 residues. V dropped 2 bases and J dropped 0 bases, with 10 bases sitting between them. The CDR3 DNA sequence: TGTGCCAGCAGCTTAAGGAGTCAACTGAACACTGAAGCTTTCTTT. This codes for CASSLRSQLNTEAFF.

The gene calls are TRBV19 and TRBJ2-5; maybe TRBD1 (5 bases). Germline loops: CDR1 LNHDA, CDR2 SQIVND (reference sequence). The CDR3 is made up of 14 amino acids. Between the trimmed V and J ends, which lost 1 base and 7 bases, there was a span of 13 bases. The CDR3 nucleotides read TGTGCCAGTAGTATAGCTGGCAGGGAAGCGACCCAGTACTTC. Protein: CASSIAGREATQYF.

The V call is TRBV6-5, the J call TRBJ1-2; D is undetermined. The germline CDR1 and CDR2 sequences are MNHEY and SVGAGI. Trimming took off 6 bases at V and 0 bases at J, with 8 bases between the two ends. The CDR3 has 13 residues. CDR3 in DNA: TGTGCCAGCAGACTACAAACTAACTATGGCTACACCTTC. This gives the protein CASRLQTNYGYTF.

V and J are TRBV28 and TRBJ2-1; no reliable D call. CDR3 length: 11 residues. CDR1 and CDR2 (germline): MDHEN, SYDVKM. Trimming cost V 8 bases and J 8 bases, with 10 bases left between them. In nucleotides, the CDR3 is TGTGCCAGCGGGCGAGTGTATGAGCAGTTCTTC. Translated, it gives CASGRVYEQFF.

The chain carries TRBV6-6 and TRBJ1-4; 7 bases map to TRBD1. The CDR3 covers 12 residues. The germline V gene encodes CDR1 MNHNY and CDR2 SVGAGI (reference sequence). V lost 0 bases, J lost 17 bases, and 6 bases stayed unmatched. This CDR3 reads CASSYSVGGLFF. The DNA of the CDR3 is TGTGCCAGCAGTTACTCGGTAGGGGGCTTATTTTTT.

The rearrangement uses TRBV7-2 and TRBJ2-7; tentative D call: TRBD1 (6 bases). The CDR3 is 14 residues long. V was pared by 3 bases and J by 2 bases, with 11 bases between. Germline CDR1 and CDR2: SGHTA and FQGNSA. CDR3 protein: CASSFQGSTYEQYV. The CDR3 DNA is TGTGCCAGCAGCTTTCAGGGGTCCACCTACGAGCAGTACGTC.

The gene calls are TRBV6-6 and TRBJ2-7, with D possibly TRBD1 on 6 matching bases. The V and J ends lost 0 bases and 5 bases respectively, with 11 bases between them. Per the germline V gene, CDR1 is MNHNY and CDR2 is SVGAGI (reference sequence). The CDR3 totals 14 residues. Here the CDR3 reads CASSYSGTKHEQYF. The CDR3 DNA sequence: TGTGCCAGCAGTTACTCAGGGACAAAGCACGAGCAGTACTTC.

The V and J genes are TRBV5-1 and TRBJ2-7, with D uncertain. Trimming shortened V by 5 bases and J by 7 bases, and 22 bases separated the two germline ends. This CDR3 comprises 15 residues. In germline, CDR1 is SGHRS, CDR2 YFSETQ. The CDR3 sequence: CASRWIPDVDREQYF. DNA for the CDR3: TGCGCCAGCAGATGGATTCCGGATGTGGATCGGGAGCAGTACTTC.

The chain couples TRBV5-1 to TRBJ1-4; TRBD1 might be the D (5 bases). Trimming removed 1 base from V and 3 bases from J, with 7 bases in between. This CDR3 spans 14 amino acids. Germline V gene data show CDR1 as SGHRS and CDR2 as YFSETQ. The CDR3 spells CASSLTGSNEKLFF. The CDR3 DNA is TGCGCCAGCAGCTTGACAGGATCTAATGAAAAACTGTTTTTT.

The J gene is TRBJ1-1, the V gene TRBV6-5; no clear D gene. Per germline, CDR1 MNHEY and CDR2 SVGAGI. This CDR3 spans 11 amino acids. The CDR3 coding sequence is TGTGGTTCGCGGGATCGAACTGAAGCTTTCTTT. Its protein is CGSRDRTEAFF.

This chain uses TRBV7-6 with TRBJ2-3; no definite D call. This CDR3 comprises 14 residues. Per the germline V gene, CDR1 is SGHVS and CDR2 is FNYEAQ. Trimming left V 1 base short and J 6 bases short, with 11 bases between. CDR3 region: CASSLVGLEDTQYF. The DNA of the CDR3 is TGTGCCAGCAGCTTAGTAGGGCTAGAGGATACGCAGTATTTT.

This clone was counted a single time. The chain links TRBV10-1 to TRBJ1-4, with 9 bases that match TRBD1. With 8 bases clipped from V and 8 bases from J, the junction kept 6 bases outside the gene matches. The CDR3 covers 13 residues. Germline V gene data show CDR1 as WNHNN and CDR2 as SYGVQD (reference sequence). The CDR3 DNA reads TGCGCCAGCTCCCGGACAGGGGAAGAAAAACTGTTTTTT. This sequence encodes CASSRTGEEKLFF.

The chain is built from TRBV5-1 and TRBJ1-3; 9 nucleotides agree with TRBD1. V was pared by 4 bases and J by 3 bases, with 8 bases of the junction left unmatched. The CDR3 loop spans 16 amino acids. Germline CDR1 reads SGHRS; CDR2 reads YFSETQ. CDR3 sequence (DNA): TGCGCCAGCAGCCATGGACAGGGGATAGGTGGAAACACCATATATTTT. Translation gives CASSHGQGIGGNTIYF.

CDR3 in amino acids: CASSYKGGHSPLHF. As DNA, the CDR3 is TGTGCCAGCAGTTACAAGGGAGGGCATTCACCCCTCCACTTT. The chain couples TRBV6-5 to TRBJ1-6; D remains ambiguous. The V end lost 2 bases, the J end lost 8 bases, and 10 bases lay between the germline ends. Germline CDR1 and CDR2: MNHEY and SVGAGI. The CDR3 runs to 14 residues.

The chain recombines TRBV5-6 with TRBJ2-3; D uncertain. Looked up from germline, CDR1 is SGHDT and CDR2 is YYEEEE. The V gene lost 4 bases and the J gene lost 0 bases, with 3 bases spanning the gap. The CDR3 loop spans 12 amino acids. This chain's CDR3 is CASSLSTDTQYF. The CDR3 region has the DNA TGTGCCAGCAGCCTAAGCACAGATACGCAGTATTTT. The whole variable domain, remainder taken from reference TRBV5-6 and TRBJ2-3, is DAGVTQSPTHLIKTRGQQVTLRCSPKSGHDTVSWYQQALGQGPQFIFQYYEEEERQRGNFPDRFSGHQFPNYSSELNVNALLLGDSALYLCASSLSTDTQYFGPGTRLTVL.

The CDR3 sequence: CAWRGSGNTIYF. In nucleotides, the CDR3 is TGTGCCTGGAGGGGATCTGGAAACACCATATATTTT. This chain joins TRBV30 and TRBJ1-3; D is ambiguous. Per the germline V gene, CDR1 is GTSNPN and CDR2 is SVGIG (reference sequence). Trimming took off 3 bases at V and 1 base at J, with 4 bases between the two ends. The CDR3 runs 12 residues.

V is TRBV7-9 and J is TRBJ1-6; TRBD1 matches 9 bases. The V segment lost 4 bases and the J segment 10 bases; nucleotides outside the gene matches: 11. There are 16 residues in the CDR3. Germline V CDR1 and CDR2: SEHNR, FQNEAQ (reference sequence). DNA for the CDR3: TGTGCCAGCAGCTCCTCGGACAGGGGATTTGAGTCACCCCTCCACTTT. It translates to CASSSSDRGFESPLHF.

The J gene is TRBJ2-1, the V gene TRBV5-4, with D tentatively TRBD2 (6 bases). Germline V lookup: CDR1 SGHNT, CDR2 YYREEE (reference sequence). Trimming took 4 bases from V and 2 from J, leaving 13 bases between them. There are 15 residues in the CDR3. CDR3 coding DNA: TGTGCCAGCAGCCTTAGCGGCGGAACCTACAATGAGCAGTTCTTC. Amino acids: CASSLSGGTYNEQFF.

The chain recombines TRBV5-1 with TRBJ1-1; the D is unclear. The germline V gene has CDR1 SGHRS and CDR2 YFSETQ. This CDR3 has 14 residues. V was trimmed by 1 base and J by 5 bases, leaving 12 bases between them. The CDR3 sequence is CASSLSGVGTEAFF. In nucleotides, the CDR3 is TGCGCCAGCAGCTTGTCTGGGGTGGGGACTGAAGCTTTCTTT. Full variable domain (outside the CDR3, taken from reference TRBV5-1 and TRBJ1-1): KAGVTQTPRYLIKTRGQQVTLSCSPISGHRSVSWYQQTPGQGLQFLFEYFSETQRNKGNFPGRFSGRQFSNSRSEMNVSTLELGDSALYLCASSLSGVGTEAFFGQGTRLTVV.

The chain is built from TRBV2 and TRBJ1-1; TRBD1 matches 7 bases. Germline CDR1 reads SNHLY; CDR2 reads FYNNEI. J gave up 3 bases and V 7 bases, and 8 bases lay outside the gene matches. The CDR3 runs to 14 residues. As DNA, the CDR3 is TGTGCCAGCAAGGTATTTACAGGGGACACTGAAGCTTTCTTT. Translated, it gives CASKVFTGDTEAFF.

This rearrangement joins TRBV5-6 to TRBJ2-1, with TRBD1 matching 12 bases. CDR1 and CDR2 (germline): SGHDT, YYEEEE. The J segment lost 12 bases and the V segment lost 6 bases, leaving 25 bases of the junction unmatched. The CDR3 is 19 amino acids. This chain's CDR3 is CASTFHLNRRDRGRYGQFF. CDR3 nucleotide sequence: TGTGCCAGCACCTTTCATCTAAACCGCCGGGACAGGGGGCGCTACGGGCAGTTCTTC.

This clone was counted a few times. The chain couples TRBV7-2 to TRBJ1-2; 7 nucleotides align to TRBD1. Losses at the gene ends were 7 bases for V and 6 bases for J; bases not matched to a gene: 14. CDR3 length: 15 residues. Germline loops: CDR1 SGHTA, CDR2 FQGNSA. The CDR3 loop is CASTLTYTGEDGYTF. The CDR3 nucleotides read TGTGCCAGCACCCTTACGTATACAGGGGAAGATGGCTACACCTTC.